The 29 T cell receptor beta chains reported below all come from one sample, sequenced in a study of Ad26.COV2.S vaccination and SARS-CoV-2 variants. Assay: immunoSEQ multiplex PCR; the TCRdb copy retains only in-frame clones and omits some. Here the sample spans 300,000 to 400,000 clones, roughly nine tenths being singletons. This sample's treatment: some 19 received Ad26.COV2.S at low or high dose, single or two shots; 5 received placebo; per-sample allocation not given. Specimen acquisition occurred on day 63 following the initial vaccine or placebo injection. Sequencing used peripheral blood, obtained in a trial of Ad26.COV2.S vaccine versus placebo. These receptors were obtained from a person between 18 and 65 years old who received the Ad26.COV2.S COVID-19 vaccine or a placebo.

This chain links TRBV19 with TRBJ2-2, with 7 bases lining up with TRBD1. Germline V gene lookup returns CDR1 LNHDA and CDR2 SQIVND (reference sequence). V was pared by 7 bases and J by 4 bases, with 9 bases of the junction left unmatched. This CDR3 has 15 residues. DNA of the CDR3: TGTGCCAGTATTGCCAACAGGGGAAGCACCGGGGAGCTGTTTTTT. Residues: CASIANRGSTGELFF.

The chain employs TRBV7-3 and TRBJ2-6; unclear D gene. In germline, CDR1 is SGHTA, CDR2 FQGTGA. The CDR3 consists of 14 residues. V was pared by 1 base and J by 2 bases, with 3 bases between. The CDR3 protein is CASSLSPGANVLTF. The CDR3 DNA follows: TGTGCCAGCAGCTTAAGTCCTGGGGCCAACGTCCTGACTTTC.

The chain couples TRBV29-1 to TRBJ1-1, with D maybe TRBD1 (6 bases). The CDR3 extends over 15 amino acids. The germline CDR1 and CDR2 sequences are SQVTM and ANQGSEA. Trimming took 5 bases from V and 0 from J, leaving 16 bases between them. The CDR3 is CSVLYGQTMNTEAFF. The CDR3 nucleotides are TGCAGCGTTTTGTACGGACAGACAATGAACACTGAAGCTTTCTTT.

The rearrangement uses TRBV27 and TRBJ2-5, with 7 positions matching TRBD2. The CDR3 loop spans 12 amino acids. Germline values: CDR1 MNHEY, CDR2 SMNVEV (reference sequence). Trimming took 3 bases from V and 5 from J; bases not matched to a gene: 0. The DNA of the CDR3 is TGTGCCAGCAGTTTCGGGGGGGAGACCCAGTACTTC. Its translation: CASSFGGETQYF.

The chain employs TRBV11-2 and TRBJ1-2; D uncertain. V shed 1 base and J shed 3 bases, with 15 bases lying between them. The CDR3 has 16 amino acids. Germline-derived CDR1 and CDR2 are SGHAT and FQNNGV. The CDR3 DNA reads TGTGCCAGCAGCTTAGCCCGGGGAGGAGTGGACTATGGCTACACCTTC. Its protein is CASSLARGGVDYGYTF.

DNA of the CDR3: TGCAGCGCTGGGGGAATCAACACTGAAGCTTTCTTT. As protein: CSAGGINTEAFF. J is TRBJ1-1 and V is TRBV29-1; the D gene is possibly TRBD1 (5 bases). Trimming shortened V by 7 bases and J by 2 bases, and 11 bases separated the two germline ends. The CDR3 has 12 amino acids. Germline CDR1 is SQVTM and CDR2 is ANQGSEA.

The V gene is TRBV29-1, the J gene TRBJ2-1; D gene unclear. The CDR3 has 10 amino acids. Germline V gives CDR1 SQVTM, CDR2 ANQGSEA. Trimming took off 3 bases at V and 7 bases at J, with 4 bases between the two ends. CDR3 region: CSVEPNEQFF. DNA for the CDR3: TGCAGCGTTGAGCCTAATGAGCAGTTCTTC.

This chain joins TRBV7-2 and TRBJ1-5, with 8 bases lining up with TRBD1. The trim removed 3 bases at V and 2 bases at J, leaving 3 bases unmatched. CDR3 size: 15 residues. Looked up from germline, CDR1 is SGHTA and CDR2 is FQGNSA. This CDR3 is CASSFGQGRNQPQHF. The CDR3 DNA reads TGTGCCAGCAGCTTCGGACAGGGACGCAATCAGCCCCAGCATTTT.

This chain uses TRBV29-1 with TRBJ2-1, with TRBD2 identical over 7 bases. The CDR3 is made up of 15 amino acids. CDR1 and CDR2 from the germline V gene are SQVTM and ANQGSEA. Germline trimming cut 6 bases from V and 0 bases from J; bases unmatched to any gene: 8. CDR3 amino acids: CSVGGGDFSYNEQFF. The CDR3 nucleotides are TGCAGCGTGGGGGGGGGTGATTTCTCCTACAATGAGCAGTTCTTC.

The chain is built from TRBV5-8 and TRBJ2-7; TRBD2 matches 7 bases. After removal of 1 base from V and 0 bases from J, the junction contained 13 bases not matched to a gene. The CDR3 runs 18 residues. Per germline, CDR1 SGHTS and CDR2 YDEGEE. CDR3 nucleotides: TGTGCCAGCAGCTTGCCACCCCGATCTAGCGGACTCTCCTACGAGCAGTACTTC. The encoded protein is CASSLPPRSSGLSYEQYF.

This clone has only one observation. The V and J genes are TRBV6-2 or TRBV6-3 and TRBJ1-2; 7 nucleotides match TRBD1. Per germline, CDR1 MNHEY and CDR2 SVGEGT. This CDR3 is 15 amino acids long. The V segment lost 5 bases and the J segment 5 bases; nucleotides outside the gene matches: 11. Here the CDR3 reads CASSPLGQAGYGYTF. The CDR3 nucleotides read TGTGCCAGCAGTCCCCTCGGACAGGCGGGGTATGGCTACACCTTC.

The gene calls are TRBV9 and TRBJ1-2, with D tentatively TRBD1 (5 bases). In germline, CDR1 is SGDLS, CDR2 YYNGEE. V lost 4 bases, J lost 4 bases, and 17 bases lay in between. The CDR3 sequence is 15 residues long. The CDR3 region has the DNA TGTGCCAGCAGCTCCCGGTCAGGGCCGGTCTATGGCTACACCTTC. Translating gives CASSSRSGPVYGYTF.

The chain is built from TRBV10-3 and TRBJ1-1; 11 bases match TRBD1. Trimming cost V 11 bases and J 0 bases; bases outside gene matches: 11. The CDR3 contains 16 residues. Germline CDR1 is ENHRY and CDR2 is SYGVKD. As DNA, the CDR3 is TGTGCCGCCTCGGAGGGGACAGGGGGTCTGAACACTGAAGCTTTCTTT. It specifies CAASEGTGGLNTEAFF.

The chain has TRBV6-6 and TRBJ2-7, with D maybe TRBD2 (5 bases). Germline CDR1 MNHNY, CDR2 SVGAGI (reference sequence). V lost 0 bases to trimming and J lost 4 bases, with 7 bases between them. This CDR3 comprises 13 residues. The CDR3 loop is CASSYSREYEQYF. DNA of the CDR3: TGTGCCAGCAGTTACTCGAGGGAATACGAGCAGTACTTC.

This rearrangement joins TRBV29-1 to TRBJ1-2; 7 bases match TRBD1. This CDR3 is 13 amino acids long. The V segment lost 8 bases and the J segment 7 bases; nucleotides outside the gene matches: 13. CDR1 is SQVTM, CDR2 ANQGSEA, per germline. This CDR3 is CSYMRGQAGGYTF. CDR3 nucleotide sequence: TGCAGCTATATGAGGGGGCAGGCCGGTGGCTACACCTTC. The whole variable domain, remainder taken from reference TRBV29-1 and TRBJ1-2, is SAVISQKPSRDICQRGTSLTIQCQVDSQVTMMFWYRQQPGQSLTLIATANQGSEATYESGFVIDKFPISRPNLTFSTLTVSNMSPEDSSIYLCSYMRGQAGGYTFGSGTRLTVV.

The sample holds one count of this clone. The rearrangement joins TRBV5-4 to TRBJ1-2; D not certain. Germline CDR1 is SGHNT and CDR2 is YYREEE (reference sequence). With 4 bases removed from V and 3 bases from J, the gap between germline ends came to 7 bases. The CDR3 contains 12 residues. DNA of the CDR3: TGTGCCAGCAGCCCGTCGGACTATGGCTACACCTTC. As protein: CASSPSDYGYTF.

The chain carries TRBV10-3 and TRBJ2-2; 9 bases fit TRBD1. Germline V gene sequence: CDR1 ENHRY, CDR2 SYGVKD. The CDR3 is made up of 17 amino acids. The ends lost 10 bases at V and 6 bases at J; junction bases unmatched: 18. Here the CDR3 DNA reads TGTGCCAGCCGTCTCGGCTACGGGACAGGGCTGGCCGGGGAGCTGTTTTTT. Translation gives CASRLGYGTGLAGELFF.

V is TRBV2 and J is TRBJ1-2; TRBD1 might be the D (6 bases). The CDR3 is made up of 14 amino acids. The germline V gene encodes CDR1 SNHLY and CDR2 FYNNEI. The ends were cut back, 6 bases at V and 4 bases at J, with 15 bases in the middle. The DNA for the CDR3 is TGTGCCAGCAGGTCCGGAGGAGGGGGCTATGGCTACACCTTC. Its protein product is CASRSGGGGYGYTF.

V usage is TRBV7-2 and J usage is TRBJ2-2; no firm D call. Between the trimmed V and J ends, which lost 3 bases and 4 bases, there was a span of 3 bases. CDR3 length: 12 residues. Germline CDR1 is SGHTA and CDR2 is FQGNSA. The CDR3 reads CASSFVTGELFF. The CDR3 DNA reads TGTGCCAGCAGCTTTGTCACCGGGGAGCTGTTTTTT.

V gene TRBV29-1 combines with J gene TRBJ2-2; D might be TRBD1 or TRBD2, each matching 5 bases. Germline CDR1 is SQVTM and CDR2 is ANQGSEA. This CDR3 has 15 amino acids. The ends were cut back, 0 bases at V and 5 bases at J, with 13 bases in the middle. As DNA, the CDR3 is TGCAGCGTTGAAGATCGGCAGGGAGCGACCGGGGAGCTGTTTTTT. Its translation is CSVEDRQGATGELFF.

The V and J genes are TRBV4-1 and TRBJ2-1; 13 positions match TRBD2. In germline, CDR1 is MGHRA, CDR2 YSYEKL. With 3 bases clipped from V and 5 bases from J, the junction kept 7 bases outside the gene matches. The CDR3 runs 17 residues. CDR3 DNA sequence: TGCGCCAGCAGCCAGGGATTCGGGACTAGCGGGAACAATGAGCAGTTCTTC. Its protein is CASSQGFGTSGNNEQFF.

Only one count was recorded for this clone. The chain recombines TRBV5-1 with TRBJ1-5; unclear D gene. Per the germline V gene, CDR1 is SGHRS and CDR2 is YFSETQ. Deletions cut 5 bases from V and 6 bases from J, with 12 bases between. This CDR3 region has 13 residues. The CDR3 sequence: CASSEGFSQPQHF. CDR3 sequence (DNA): TGCGCCAGCAGTGAAGGGTTTAGTCAGCCCCAGCATTTT.

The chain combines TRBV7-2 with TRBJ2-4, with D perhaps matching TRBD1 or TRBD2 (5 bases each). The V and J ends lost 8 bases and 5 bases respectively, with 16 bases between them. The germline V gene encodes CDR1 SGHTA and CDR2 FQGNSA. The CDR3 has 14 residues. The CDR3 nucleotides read TGTGCCAGCGGTAGAGGCCAGGGACAAAACATTCAGTACTTC. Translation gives CASGRGQGQNIQYF.

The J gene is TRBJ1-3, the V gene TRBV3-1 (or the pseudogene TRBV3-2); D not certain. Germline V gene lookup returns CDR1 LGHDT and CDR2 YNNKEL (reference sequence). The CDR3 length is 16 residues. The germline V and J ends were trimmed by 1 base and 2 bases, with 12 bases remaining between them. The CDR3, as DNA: TGTGCCAGCAGCCAAGTTCTTCTTTGGGCTGGAAACACCATATATTTT. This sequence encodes CASSQVLLWAGNTIYF.

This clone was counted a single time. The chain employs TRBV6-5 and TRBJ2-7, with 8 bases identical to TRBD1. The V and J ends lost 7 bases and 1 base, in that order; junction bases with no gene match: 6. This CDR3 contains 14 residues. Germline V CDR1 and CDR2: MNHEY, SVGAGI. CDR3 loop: CASIDRGASYEQYF. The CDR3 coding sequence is TGTGCCAGCATCGACAGGGGTGCGTCCTACGAGCAGTACTTC.

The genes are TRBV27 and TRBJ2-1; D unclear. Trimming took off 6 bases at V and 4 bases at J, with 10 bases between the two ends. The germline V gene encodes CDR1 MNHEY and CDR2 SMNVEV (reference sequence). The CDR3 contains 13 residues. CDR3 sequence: CASRALLYNEQFF. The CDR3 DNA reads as TGTGCCAGCAGGGCCCTTCTTTACAATGAGCAGTTCTTC.

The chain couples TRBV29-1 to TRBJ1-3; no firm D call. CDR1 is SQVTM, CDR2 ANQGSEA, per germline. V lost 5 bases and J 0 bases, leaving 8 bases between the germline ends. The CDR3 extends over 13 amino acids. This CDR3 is CSVTESSGNTIYF. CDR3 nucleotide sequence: TGCAGCGTTACAGAGTCCTCTGGAAACACCATATATTTT.

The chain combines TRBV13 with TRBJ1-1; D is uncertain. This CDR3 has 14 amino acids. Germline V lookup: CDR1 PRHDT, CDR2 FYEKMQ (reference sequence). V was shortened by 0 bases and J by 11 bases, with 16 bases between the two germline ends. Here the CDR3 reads CASSLGTEGRVAFF. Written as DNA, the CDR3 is TGTGCCAGCAGCTTAGGGACGGAAGGACGAGTTGCTTTCTTT. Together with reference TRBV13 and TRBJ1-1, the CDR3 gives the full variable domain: AAGVIQSPRHLIKEKRETATLKCYPIPRHDTVYWYQQGPGQDPQFLISFYEKMQSDKGSIPDRFSAQQFSDYHSELNMSSLELGDSALYFCASSLGTEGRVAFFGQGTRLTVV.

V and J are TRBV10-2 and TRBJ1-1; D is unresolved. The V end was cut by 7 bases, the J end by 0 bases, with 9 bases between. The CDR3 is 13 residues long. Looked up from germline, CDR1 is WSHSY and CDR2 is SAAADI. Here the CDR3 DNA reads TGCGCCAGCACTGGACTGTTGAACACTGAAGCTTTCTTT. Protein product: CASTGLLNTEAFF.